This passage covers 18 T cell receptor beta chains from one sample sequenced in a study of T cell responses to AZD1222 COVID-19 vaccine. Clones were read by immunoSEQ multiplex PCR, and TCRdb kept only the in-frame ones, dropping some. The repertoire includes approximately 160,000 clones, 85% to 95% of them detected once, and roughly 5.5% sits in the top ten. The sequencing here drew on peripheral blood, taken 28 days after the second AZD1222 dose. These receptor sequences come from an adult who received the AZD1222 COVID-19 vaccine.

CDR3 region: CASSQGYGYTF. CDR3 bases: TGTGCCAGCAGCCAGGGGTATGGCTACACCTTC. The chain uses TRBV12-3 or TRBV12-4 and TRBJ1-2, with D tentatively TRBD1 (6 bases). The CDR3 consists of 11 residues. Trimming pared 6 bases from V and 5 bases from J, leaving 7 bases between.

This clone was seen a single time. This sequence joins TRBV7-9 and TRBJ1-1; 8 nucleotides line up with TRBD1. Germline CDR1 SEHNR, CDR2 FQNEAQ (reference sequence). Trimming removed 1 base from V and 1 base from J; junction bases left unmatched: 2. CDR3 length: 15 residues. The CDR3, as DNA: TGTGCCAGCAGCTTAGGAGGGACAGGGAACACTGAAGCTTTCTTT. The encoded protein is CASSLGGTGNTEAFF.

The chain uses TRBV27 and TRBJ2-5, with D tentatively TRBD2 (6 bases). The CDR3 is 14 amino acids. Deletions cut 4 bases from V and 4 bases from J, with 13 bases between. Germline values: CDR1 MNHEY, CDR2 SMNVEV (reference sequence). The CDR3 region is CASSSPGGGETQYF. For the CDR3, the DNA is TGTGCCAGCAGTTCCCCCGGGGGTGGAGAGACCCAGTACTTC.

The chain recombines TRBV12-3 or TRBV12-4 with TRBJ2-4, with 8 nucleotides matching TRBD1. This CDR3 comprises 13 residues. The junction had 11 bases not matched to a gene; V was cut back by 6 bases and J by 13 bases. The CDR3 protein is CASRPNSGGIQYF. The CDR3 DNA sequence: TGTGCCAGCAGGCCTAATTCAGGGGGCATCCAGTACTTC.

The chain combines TRBV10-2 with TRBJ2-2, with unresolved D. The CDR3 is made up of 15 amino acids. V was clipped by 4 bases and J by 4 bases, with 13 bases between them. Germline CDR1 reads WSHSY; CDR2 reads SAAADI. Here the CDR3 DNA reads TGCGCCAGCAGTGGCGGCTGGCAGCTCACCGGGGAGCTGTTTTTT. Protein product: CASSGGWQLTGELFF.

The rearrangement uses TRBV30 and TRBJ2-7; 8 bases line up with TRBD1. From germline, CDR1 is GTSNPN and CDR2 SVGIG (reference sequence). V lost 3 bases and J lost 0; bases outside the gene matches: 4. This CDR3 is built from 14 residues. The CDR3 nucleotides read TGTGCCTGGAGACCGGACAGGGACTCCTACGAGCAGTACTTC. Translation gives CAWRPDRDSYEQYF.

V gene TRBV12-5 combines with J gene TRBJ2-2, with 7 bases fitting TRBD2. The germline gives CDR1 LGHNT, CDR2 FRNRAP. This CDR3 contains 13 residues. Trimming cost V 7 bases and J 5 bases; bases outside gene matches: 4. For the CDR3, the DNA is TGTGCTAGTGATGGCGGGAGAACCGGGGAGCTGTTTTTT. Protein sequence: CASDGGRTGELFF.

The chain employs TRBV29-1 and TRBJ2-3; 7 bases are shared with TRBD1. V shed 3 bases, J shed 2 bases, and the junction held 5 bases outside the gene matches. Germline V lookup: CDR1 SQVTM, CDR2 ANQGSEA. This CDR3 is 14 amino acids long. This CDR3 reads CSVEGQGVTDTQYF. The CDR3 bases are TGCAGCGTTGAGGGGCAGGGGGTCACAGATACGCAGTATTTT.

The chain recombines TRBV27 with TRBJ2-1; TRBD2 matches 12 bases. V shed 4 bases and J 5 bases; nucleotides not matched to a gene: 6. The CDR3 has 16 residues. Germline CDR1 is MNHEY and CDR2 is SMNVEV (reference sequence). For the CDR3, the DNA is TGTGCCAGCAGTTCCCCGACTAGCGGGAGTCACAATGAGCAGTTCTTC. Its translation: CASSSPTSGSHNEQFF.

J is TRBJ2-7 and V is TRBV18, with unresolved D. The CDR3 is 14 residues long. Trimming shortened V by 0 bases and J by 1 base, and 7 bases separated the two germline ends. The germline V gene encodes CDR1 KGHSH and CDR2 LQKENI. In nucleotides, the CDR3 is TGTGCCAGCTCACCACCGTCGCCTTCCTACGAGCAGTACTTC. It codes for CASSPPSPSYEQYF.

The chain uses TRBV30 and TRBJ2-7, with a possible D match to TRBD1 (6 bases). The CDR3 extends over 14 amino acids. The V gene's germline CDR1 is GTSNPN and CDR2 SVGIG (reference sequence). Trimming removed 1 base at V and 2 bases at J, with 12 bases between. The CDR3 here is CAWSGPTGPYEQYF. As DNA, the CDR3 is TGTGCCTGGAGTGGCCCCACAGGGCCCTACGAGCAGTACTTC.

The V and J genes are TRBV7-9 and TRBJ2-1; 16 bases map to TRBD2. The junction had 14 bases not matched to a gene; V was cut back by 4 bases and J by 8 bases. Germline lookup yields CDR1 SEHNR and CDR2 FQNEAQ (reference sequence). This CDR3 spans 19 amino acids. DNA for the CDR3: TGTGCCAGCAGCTCTGGGACTAGCGGGAGGGCCCGCAAGGGCGATGAGCAGTTCTTC. Encoded protein: CASSSGTSGRARKGDEQFF.

CDR3 sequence (DNA): TGTGCCAGCAGTTTAGGACTAGACCAGTATTTT. Translated: CASSLGLDQYF. This sequence joins TRBV27 and TRBJ2-3, with 7 nucleotides matching TRBD2. The CDR3 length is 11 residues. J gave up 12 bases and V 2 bases, and 2 bases lay outside the gene matches. Germline V CDR1 and CDR2: MNHEY, SMNVEV (reference sequence).

The chain couples TRBV18 to TRBJ1-1; D is uncertain. The CDR3 covers 13 residues. Germline V CDR1 and CDR2: KGHSH, LQKENI. V shed 6 bases and J shed 6 bases, with 14 bases lying between them. The chain's CDR3 is CASSPGRVPEAFF. Written as DNA, the CDR3 is TGTGCCAGCTCCCCAGGTCGGGTTCCTGAAGCTTTCTTT.

This clone was seen more than once but under ten times. J is TRBJ1-2 and V is TRBV27; D remains ambiguous. Germline V CDR1 and CDR2: MNHEY, SMNVEV (reference sequence). CDR3 length equals 15 residues. V was trimmed by 2 bases and J by 2 bases, leaving 12 bases between them. The CDR3 region has the DNA TGTGCCAGCAGTTTAGGGTGGGGAATGAACTATGGCTACACCTTC. It is translated as CASSLGWGMNYGYTF.

Worth noting for this clone: A junction end diverges from the germline sequence, so it may reflect a read error. The V gene is TRBV20-1, the J gene TRBJ2-7; 7 positions match TRBD2. CDR3 length equals 14 residues. Germline-derived CDR1 and CDR2 are DFQATT and SNEGSKA (reference sequence). CDR3 region: CSASSGLRSSEQYF. The CDR3 nucleotides read TGCAGTGCTAGTTCGGGACTACGATCCTCCGAGCAGTACTTC.

The chain joins TRBV18 to TRBJ2-1; D might be TRBD2 (5 bases). There are 15 residues in the CDR3. From germline, CDR1 is KGHSH and CDR2 LQKENI. V was cut by 3 bases and J by 6 bases, with 15 bases left in between. The CDR3 reads CASSPAEPAGNEQFF. CDR3 nucleotide sequence: TGTGCCAGCTCACCCGCTGAGCCGGCGGGCAATGAGCAGTTCTTC.

V gene TRBV7-2 combines with J gene TRBJ1-1; D remains ambiguous. Germline loops: CDR1 SGHTA, CDR2 FQGNSA. V lost 6 bases, J lost 11 bases, and 16 bases lay in between. This CDR3 is built from 12 residues. CDR3 residues: CASRNGEVGAFF. DNA of the CDR3: TGTGCCAGCAGAAATGGGGAGGTTGGGGCTTTCTTT.